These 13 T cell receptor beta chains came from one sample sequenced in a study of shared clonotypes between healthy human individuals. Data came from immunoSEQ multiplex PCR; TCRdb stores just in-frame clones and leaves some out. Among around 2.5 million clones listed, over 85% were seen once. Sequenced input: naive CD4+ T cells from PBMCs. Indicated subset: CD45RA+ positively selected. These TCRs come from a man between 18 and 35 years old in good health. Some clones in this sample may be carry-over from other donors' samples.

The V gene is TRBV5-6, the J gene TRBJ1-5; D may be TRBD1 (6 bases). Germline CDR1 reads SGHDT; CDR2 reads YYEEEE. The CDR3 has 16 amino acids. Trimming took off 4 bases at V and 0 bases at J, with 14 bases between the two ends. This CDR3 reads CASSGWTEYSNQPQHF. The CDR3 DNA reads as TGTGCCAGCAGCGGATGGACAGAGTATAGCAATCAGCCCCAGCATTTT.

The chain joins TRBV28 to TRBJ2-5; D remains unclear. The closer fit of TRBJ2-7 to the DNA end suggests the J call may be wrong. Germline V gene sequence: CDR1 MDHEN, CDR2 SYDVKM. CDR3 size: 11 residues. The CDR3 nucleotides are TGTGCCAGCAGTTTGGGTAGCGAGCAGTACTTC. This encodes CASSLGSEQYF.

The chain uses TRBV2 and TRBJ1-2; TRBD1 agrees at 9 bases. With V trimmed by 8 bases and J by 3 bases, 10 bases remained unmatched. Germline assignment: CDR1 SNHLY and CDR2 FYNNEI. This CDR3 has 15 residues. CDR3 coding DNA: TGTGCCAGCCGACGGCCGGACAGGGGAGACTATGGCTACACCTTC. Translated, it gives CASRRPDRGDYGYTF.

The CDR3 nucleotides are TGTGCCTGGGCCGGGCTCAACAATGAGCAGTTCTTC. It translates to CAWAGLNNEQFF. The J gene is TRBJ2-1, the V gene TRBV30; D ambiguous. The CDR3 sequence is 12 residues long. The germline V and J ends were trimmed by 5 bases and 5 bases, with 10 bases remaining between them. Germline V gene lookup returns CDR1 GTSNPN and CDR2 SVGIG (reference sequence).

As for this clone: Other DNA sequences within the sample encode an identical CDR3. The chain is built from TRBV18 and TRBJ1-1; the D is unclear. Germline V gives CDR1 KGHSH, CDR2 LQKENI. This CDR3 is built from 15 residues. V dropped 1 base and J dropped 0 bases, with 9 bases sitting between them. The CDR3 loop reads CASSPQGRLNTEAFF. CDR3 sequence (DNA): TGTGCCAGCTCACCACAAGGCAGGCTGAACACTGAAGCTTTCTTT. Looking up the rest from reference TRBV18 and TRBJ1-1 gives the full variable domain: NAGVMQNPRHLVRRRGQEARLRCSPMKGHSHVYWYRQLPEEGLKFMVYLQKENIIDESGMPKERFSAEFPKEGPSILRIQQVVRGDSAAYFCASSPQGRLNTEAFFGQGTRLTVV.

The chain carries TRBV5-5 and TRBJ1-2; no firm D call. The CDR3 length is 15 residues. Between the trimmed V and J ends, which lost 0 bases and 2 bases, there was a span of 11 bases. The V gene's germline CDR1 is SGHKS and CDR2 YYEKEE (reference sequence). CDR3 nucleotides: TGTGCCAGCAGCTTGGCCCCCCTAGGGAACTATGGCTACACCTTC. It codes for CASSLAPLGNYGYTF.

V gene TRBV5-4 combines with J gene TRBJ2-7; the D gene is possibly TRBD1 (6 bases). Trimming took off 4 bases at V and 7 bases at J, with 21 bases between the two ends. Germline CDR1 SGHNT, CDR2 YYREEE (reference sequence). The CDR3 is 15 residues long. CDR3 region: CASSMYRVHLGEQYF. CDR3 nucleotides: TGTGCCAGCAGCATGTACAGGGTCCACCTTGGGGAGCAGTACTTC.

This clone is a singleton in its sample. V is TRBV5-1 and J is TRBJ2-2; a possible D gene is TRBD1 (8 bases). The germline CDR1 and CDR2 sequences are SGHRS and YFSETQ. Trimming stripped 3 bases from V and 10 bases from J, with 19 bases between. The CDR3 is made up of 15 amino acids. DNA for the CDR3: TGCGCCAGCAGCTCTAACAGGGGGGGTTCGTCGGAGCTGTTTTTT. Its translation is CASSSNRGGSSELFF.

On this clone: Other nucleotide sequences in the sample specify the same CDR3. CDR3 protein: CASSLDRGRPGELFF. The DNA of the CDR3 is TGCGCCAGCAGCTTGGACAGGGGGCGCCCCGGGGAGCTGTTTTTT. The J gene is TRBJ2-2, the V gene TRBV5-1; 9 bases are a match to TRBD1. CDR1 and CDR2 from the germline V gene are SGHRS and YFSETQ. The CDR3 spans 15 residues. Germline trimming cut 0 bases from V and 6 bases from J; bases unmatched to any gene: 3.

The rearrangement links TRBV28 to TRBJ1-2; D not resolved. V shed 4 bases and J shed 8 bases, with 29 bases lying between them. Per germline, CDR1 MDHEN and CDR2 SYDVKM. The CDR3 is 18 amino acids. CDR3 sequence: CASSSPSAADTVGWGYTF. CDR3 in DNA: TGTGCCAGCAGTTCCCCCTCCGCGGCAGACACAGTCGGTTGGGGCTACACCTTC.

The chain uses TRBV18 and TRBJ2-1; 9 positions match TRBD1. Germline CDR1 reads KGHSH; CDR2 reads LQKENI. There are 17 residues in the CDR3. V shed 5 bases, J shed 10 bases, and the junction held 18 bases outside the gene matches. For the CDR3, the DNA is TGTGCCAGCTCAGCGGGACAGGGTAATTTTGGTGGACTGGAGCAGTTCTTC. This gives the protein CASSAGQGNFGGLEQFF.

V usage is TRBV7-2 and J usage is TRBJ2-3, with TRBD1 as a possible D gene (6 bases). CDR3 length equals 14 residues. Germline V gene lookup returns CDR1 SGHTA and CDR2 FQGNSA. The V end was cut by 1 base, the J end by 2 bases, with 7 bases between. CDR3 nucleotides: TGTGCCAGCAGCTTAGGACAGGCCACAGATACGCAGTATTTT. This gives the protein CASSLGQATDTQYF.

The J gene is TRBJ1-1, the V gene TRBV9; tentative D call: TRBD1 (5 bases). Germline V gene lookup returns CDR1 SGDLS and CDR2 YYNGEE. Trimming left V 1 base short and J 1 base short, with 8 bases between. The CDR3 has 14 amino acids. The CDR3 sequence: CASSVQGKNTEAFF. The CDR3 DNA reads TGTGCCAGCAGCGTACAGGGCAAGAACACTGAAGCTTTCTTT.